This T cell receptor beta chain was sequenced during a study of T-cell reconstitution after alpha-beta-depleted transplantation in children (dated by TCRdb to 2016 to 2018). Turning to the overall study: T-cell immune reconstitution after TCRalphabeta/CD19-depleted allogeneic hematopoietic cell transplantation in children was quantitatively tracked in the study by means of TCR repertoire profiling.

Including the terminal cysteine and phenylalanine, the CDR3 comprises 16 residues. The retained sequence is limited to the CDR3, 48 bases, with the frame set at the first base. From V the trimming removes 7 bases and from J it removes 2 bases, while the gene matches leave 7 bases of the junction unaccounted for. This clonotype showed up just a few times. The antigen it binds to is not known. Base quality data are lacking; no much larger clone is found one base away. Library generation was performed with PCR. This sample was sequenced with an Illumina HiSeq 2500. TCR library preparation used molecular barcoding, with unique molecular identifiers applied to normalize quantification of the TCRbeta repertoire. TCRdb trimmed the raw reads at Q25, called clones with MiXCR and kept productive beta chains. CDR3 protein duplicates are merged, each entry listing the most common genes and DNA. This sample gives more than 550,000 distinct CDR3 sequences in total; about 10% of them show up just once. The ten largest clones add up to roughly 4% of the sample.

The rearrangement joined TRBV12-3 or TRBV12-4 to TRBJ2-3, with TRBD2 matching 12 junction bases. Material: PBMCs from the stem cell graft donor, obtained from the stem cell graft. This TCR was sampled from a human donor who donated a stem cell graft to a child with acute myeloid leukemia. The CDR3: CASKLGLAGLTDTQYF. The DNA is TGTGCCAGCAAGTTGGGACTAGCGGGTCTCACAGATACGCAGTATTTT.